The clone carrying this T cell receptor beta chain was seen once. In germline, CDR1 is SGHAT, CDR2 FQNNGV. Trimming cost V 3 bases and J 6 bases, with 6 bases left between them. The CDR3 spans 12 residues. This entry is derived from a study of blood T cell repertoires in COVID-19. TCRdb's copy holds only in-frame clones and misses some; the assay was immunoSEQ multiplex PCR. The table lists approximately 190,000 clones, approximately 79% of them singletons. Sequenced material: peripheral blood. The source of this sequence is a man aged 25-45 years with active or convalescent COVID-19. V usage is TRBV11-2 and J usage is TRBJ1-5; the D is unclear. The CDR3 region is CASSLAGQPQHF. CDR3 in DNA: TGTGCCAGCAGCTTGGCGGGTCAGCCCCAGCATTTT.